This record looks at one T cell receptor (beta chain) sequence and its context. This clonotype was observed a single time. Its recognized antigen is unknown. Nothing much larger sits one base from this clone, and base qualities are not available. A single read offers scant evidence. These data originate in a study of CD8 T cells in Susac syndrome (dated by TCRdb to about 2019). Regarding the complete study: Repertoire sequencing was used to test whether CD8+ T cell activation and differentiation in Susac syndrome was antigen driven. CD8+ T cell repertoire clonality was compared between over 9 healthy donors, approximately 14 Susac syndrome patients and approximately 16 multiple sclerosis patients.

RNA was extracted using the RNeasy kit, and roughly 0.5 to 1 microgram was reverse transcribed with random hexamers. TCR beta CDR3 regions were amplified with the immunoSEQ multiplex PCR assay covering 54 Vbeta and 13 Jbeta segments. PCR amplification bias was corrected by using a synthetic template baseline for primer optimization and computational correction. The published analysis was carried out like this. Reads were annotated to V, D and J genes per IMGT and analyzed with immunoSEQ Analyzer, keeping only productive sequences. Clonality was computed as one minus Shannon entropy normalized by log2 of the number of productive unique sequences. For each patient and control, public and private clones were evaluated within the 100 most prevalent clones. Susac-specific clones were defined as absent from healthy and MS cohorts, 800 to 1,200 published viral clones and other ImmuneACCESS disease sequences. TCRdb's own reprocessing of the public reads used fastp at Q25 and MiXCR and kept productive beta chains. CDR3 protein sequences are deduplicated, and each keeps its most common genes and DNA. The V and J calls reflect TCRdb's pipeline rather than the authors' work. This sample is represented by about 130,000 distinct CDR3 sequences; approximately 90% of them were singletons. The ten largest clones capture about 0.23% of the sample.

CDR1 and CDR2 are drawn from the germline V gene: SGDLS, YYNGEE. The CDR3 measures 17 amino acids from cysteine to phenylalanine. The sequence is cut down to CDR3 DNA, 51 bases in frame from base 1. Unmatched junction bases come to 7, with V trimmed by 2 bases and J by 4 bases. What the study reported, not specific to this receptor: The TCR sequencing and HLA analysis was acknowledged to have included a relatively small number of individuals.

Peripheral blood CD8+ and CD4+ T cells from healthy donors, Susac syndrome patients and multiple sclerosis patients were profiled using high-throughput TCR beta sequencing. Treatment-naive patients with stable or active relapsing-remitting disease fulfilling revised McDonald criteria were used as multiple sclerosis controls. Bulk CD8+ and CD4+ T cells were purified by magnetic negative isolation, while CD8+ TEMRA cells were enriched using FACS. Blood was collected in EDTA tubes and processed within 24 hours, with PBMCs isolated through density gradient centrifugation. PBMCs destined for TCR sequencing were cryopreserved in liquid nitrogen and later thawed in a 37 °C water bath. The sorted or isolated CD4+, CD8+ and CD8+ TEMRA cells reached a purity of at least 90%.

This receptor was identified in a human donor with multiple sclerosis. Sequencing was performed on CD8+ T cells from PBMCs. The rearranged chain carries TRBV9 and TRBJ2-5, and TRBD2 matches 14 of the central bases. The CDR3 protein sequence reads: CASSVSGTSGSGETQYF. The nucleotides are TGTGCCAGCAGCGTCTCCGGGACTAGCGGGAGTGGAGAGACCCAGTACTTC.